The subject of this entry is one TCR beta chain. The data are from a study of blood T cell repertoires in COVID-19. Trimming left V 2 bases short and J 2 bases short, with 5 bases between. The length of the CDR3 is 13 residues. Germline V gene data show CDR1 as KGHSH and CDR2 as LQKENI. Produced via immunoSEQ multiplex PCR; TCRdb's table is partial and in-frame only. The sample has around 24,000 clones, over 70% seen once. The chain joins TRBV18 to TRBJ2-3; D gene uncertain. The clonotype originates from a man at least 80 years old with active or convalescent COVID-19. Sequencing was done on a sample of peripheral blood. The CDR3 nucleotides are TGTGCCAGCTCACCATCACTCACAGATACGCAGTATTTT. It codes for CASSPSLTDTQYF. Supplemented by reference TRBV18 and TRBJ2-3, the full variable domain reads NAGVMQNPRHLVRRRGQEARLRCSPMKGHSHVYWYRQLPEEGLKFMVYLQKENIIDESGMPKERFSAEFPKEGPSILRIQQVVRGDSAAYFCASSPSLTDTQYFGPGTRLTVL.